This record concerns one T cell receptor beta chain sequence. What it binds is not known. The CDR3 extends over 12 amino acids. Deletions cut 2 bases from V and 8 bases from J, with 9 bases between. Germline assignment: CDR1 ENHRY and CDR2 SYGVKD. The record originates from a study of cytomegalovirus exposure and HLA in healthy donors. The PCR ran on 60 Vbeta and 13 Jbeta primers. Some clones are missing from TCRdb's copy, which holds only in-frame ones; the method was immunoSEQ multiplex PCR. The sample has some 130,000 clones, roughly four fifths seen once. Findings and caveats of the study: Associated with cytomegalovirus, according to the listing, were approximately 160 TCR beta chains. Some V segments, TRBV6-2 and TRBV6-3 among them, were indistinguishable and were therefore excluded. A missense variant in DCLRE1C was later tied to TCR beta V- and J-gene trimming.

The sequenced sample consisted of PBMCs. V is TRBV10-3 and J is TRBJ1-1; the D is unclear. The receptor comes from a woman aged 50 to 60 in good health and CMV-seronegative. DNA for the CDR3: TGTGCCATCAGTGAGCGTGGCCTCGAAGCTTTCTTT. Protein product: CAISERGLEAFF.